The 21 T cell receptor beta chains below come from one sample, sequenced in a study of response to subunit inactivated influenza vaccine. TCRdb redid the calling of the RT-PCR reads with MiXCR, one entry per CDR3 protein. The sample has 500,000 or so distinct CDR3 sequences; 16% are singletons. This sample comprised CD4+ T cells sorted from PBMCs, obtained less than 30 months after vaccination. Receptors originate from a man between 50 and 75 years old who received an inactivated influenza vaccine.

The J gene is TRBJ2-5, the V gene TRBV5-1; D may be TRBD2 (5 bases). The V and J ends lost 4 bases and 9 bases respectively, with 16 bases between them. The germline V gene encodes CDR1 SGHRS and CDR2 YFSETQ. This CDR3 comprises 13 residues. Written as DNA, the CDR3 is TGCGCCAGCAGCGCAGAACCCATCGGGGCCCAGTACTTC. Protein: CASSAEPIGAQYF.

V and J are TRBV7-2 and TRBJ2-5; TRBD2 might be the D (6 bases). V was pared by 5 bases and J by 7 bases, with 20 bases between. Germline CDR1 SGHTA, CDR2 FQGNSA. CDR3 length: 15 amino acids. DNA of the CDR3: TGTGCCAGCAGCCTGGGGGGACGGACTTTCGGGACCCAGTACTTC. This gives the protein CASSLGGRTFGTQYF.

Many counts were recorded for this clonotype. The rearrangement links TRBV28 to TRBJ2-5; D possibly matches TRBD1 or TRBD2 (5 bases each). V dropped 6 bases and J dropped 5 bases, with 19 bases sitting between them. Germline loops: CDR1 MDHEN, CDR2 SYDVKM. The CDR3 consists of 15 residues. The CDR3 nucleotides are TGTGCCAGCAGCCCACCTTCGTTGTGGGGGGAGACCCAGTACTTC. As protein: CASSPPSLWGETQYF.

The table lists this clonotype with a few counts. The CDR3, as DNA: TGTGCCAGCTCACCAAAGGGGGAATGGGATGGCTACACCTTC. Its protein is CASSPKGEWDGYTF. V and J are TRBV18 and TRBJ1-2; D possibly corresponds to TRBD1 (6 bases). Trimming removed 2 bases at V and 6 bases at J, with 13 bases between. Per germline, CDR1 KGHSH and CDR2 LQKENI. The CDR3 is made up of 14 amino acids.

Ten or more counts support this clonotype. This chain links TRBV30 with TRBJ1-2; D is possibly TRBD1 (5 bases). Trimming removed 4 bases at V and 5 bases at J, with 14 bases between. The germline gives CDR1 GTSNPN, CDR2 SVGIG (reference sequence). The CDR3 runs 13 residues. This CDR3 is CAWMRGRGYGYTF. For the CDR3, the DNA is TGTGCCTGGATGAGGGGACGGGGTTATGGCTACACCTTC.

At least ten counts were recorded for this clonotype. The V gene is TRBV9, the J gene TRBJ2-7; 9 bases map to TRBD2. Germline lookup yields CDR1 SGDLS and CDR2 YYNGEE. CDR3 size: 16 residues. Trimming took 0 bases from V and 2 from J; bases not matched to a gene: 6. The CDR3 bases are TGTGCCAGCAGCGTAGATCCTAGCGGGGACACCTACGAGCAGTACTTC. It is translated as CASSVDPSGDTYEQYF.

This clonotype was observed at least ten times. The rearrangement uses TRBV7-2 and TRBJ2-4, with D perhaps matching TRBD1 or TRBD2 (5 bases each). Germline V gene sequence: CDR1 SGHTA, CDR2 FQGNSA. V was cut by 0 bases and J by 8 bases, with 14 bases left in between. CDR3 length: 15 amino acids. The CDR3 is CASSLAAGSGDIQYF. The DNA of the CDR3 is TGTGCCAGCAGCTTAGCGGCAGGGAGCGGTGACATTCAGTACTTC. Based on the CDR3 plus reference TRBV7-2 and TRBJ2-4, the full variable domain is GAGVSQSPSNKVTEKGKDVELRCDPISGHTALYWYRQSLGQGLEFLIYFQGNSAPDKSGLPSDRFSAERTGGSVSTLTIQRTQQEDSAVYLCASSLAAGSGDIQYFGAGTRLSVL.

The table lists this clonotype with many counts. The chain uses TRBV18 and TRBJ2-3; no reliable D call. The CDR3 is 17 amino acids. V was shortened by 1 base and J by 1 base, with 15 bases between the two germline ends. CDR1 is KGHSH, CDR2 LQKENI, per germline. Here the CDR3 DNA reads TGTGCCAGCTCACCACAAGGATGGAGCCCTGGCACAGATACGCAGTATTTT. Its translation: CASSPQGWSPGTDTQYF.

The chain combines TRBV7-2 with TRBJ2-7; weak D call: TRBD2 (7 bases). V was clipped by 5 bases and J by 0 bases, with 14 bases between them. In germline, CDR1 is SGHTA, CDR2 FQGNSA. There are 15 residues in the CDR3. The chain's CDR3 is CASSPMRGGSYEQYF. As DNA, the CDR3 is TGTGCCAGCAGCCCCATGAGGGGGGGCTCCTACGAGCAGTACTTC.

V gene TRBV7-9 combines with J gene TRBJ2-1; TRBD2 might be the D (6 bases). V was trimmed by 2 bases and J by 9 bases, leaving 11 bases between them. CDR1 SEHNR and CDR2 FQNEAQ come from the germline V gene (reference sequence). CDR3 size: 13 residues. The CDR3, as DNA: TGTGCCAGCAGCTTAATTCCCGGGGGTGAGCAGTTCTTC. Its translation: CASSLIPGGEQFF.

This clonotype showed up just a few times. The V call is TRBV5-1, the J call TRBJ1-1; unclear D gene. From germline, CDR1 is SGHRS and CDR2 YFSETQ. The V end lost 0 bases, the J end lost 0 bases, and 12 bases lay between the germline ends. The CDR3 contains 16 residues. The chain's CDR3 is CASSLALQALNTEAFF. The DNA of the CDR3 is TGCGCCAGCAGCTTGGCGCTCCAGGCTTTGAACACTGAAGCTTTCTTT.

This clonotype was seen many times. V is TRBV3-1 and J is TRBJ1-5; 8 nucleotides match TRBD1. The CDR3 runs 13 residues. Germline V gene lookup returns CDR1 LGHDT and CDR2 YNNKEL (reference sequence). With 4 bases clipped from V and 9 bases from J, the junction kept 5 bases outside the gene matches. Here the CDR3 reads CASSPDRVGPQHF. In DNA form, the CDR3 reads TGTGCCAGCAGCCCGGACAGGGTTGGGCCCCAGCATTTT.

The chain recombines TRBV20-1 with TRBJ2-5, with 8 bases that match TRBD1. The CDR3 has 15 amino acids. V shed 5 bases, J shed 5 bases, and the junction held 13 bases outside the gene matches. CDR1 is DFQATT and CDR2 is SNEGSKA in the germline V gene (reference sequence). The CDR3 here is CSAYSADRAGETQYF. The CDR3 DNA sequence: TGCAGTGCTTACTCCGCGGACAGGGCTGGGGAGACCCAGTACTTC.

This clonotype was recorded a few times. The V and J genes are TRBV7-9 and TRBJ1-2; no reliable D call. This CDR3 has 13 residues. V lost 5 bases, J lost 2 bases, and 9 bases lay in between. Germline values: CDR1 SEHNR, CDR2 FQNEAQ (reference sequence). The CDR3 spells CASSPSFNYGYTF. Written as DNA, the CDR3 is TGTGCCAGCAGCCCATCCTTCAACTATGGCTACACCTTC. The variable domain in full, completed from reference TRBV7-9 and TRBJ1-2, reads DTGVSQNPRHKITKRGQNVTFRCDPISEHNRLYWYRQTLGQGPEFLTYFQNEAQLEKSRLLSDRFSAERPKGSFSTLEIQRTEQGDSAMYLCASSPSFNYGYTFGSGTRLTVV.

This clonotype has more than one count but fewer than ten. V and J are TRBV29-1 and TRBJ2-5; 7 bases line up with TRBD1. The CDR3 length is 14 residues. Trimming removed 4 bases from V and 5 bases from J; junction bases left unmatched: 10. Germline V gene sequence: CDR1 SQVTM, CDR2 ANQGSEA. CDR3 nucleotide sequence: TGCAGCGTTGTCATGTCAGGGGGTAGGGAGACCCAGTACTTC. Amino acid sequence: CSVVMSGGRETQYF.

This clonotype showed up many times. The chain is built from TRBV20-1 and TRBJ2-3, with D possibly being TRBD2 (6 bases). The CDR3 has 14 amino acids. CDR1 and CDR2 (germline): DFQATT, SNEGSKA (reference sequence). The V end lost 6 bases, the J end lost 2 bases, and 15 bases lay between the germline ends. As DNA, the CDR3 is TGCAGTGCCTATCGGGCGGGGTTCACAGATACGCAGTATTTT. This gives the protein CSAYRAGFTDTQYF.

V and J are TRBV7-8 and TRBJ2-3, with 10 bases fitting TRBD2. The CDR3 consists of 17 residues. Germline V CDR1 and CDR2: SGHVS, FQNEAQ. The V gene end was trimmed by 1 base and the J gene end by 0 bases; junction bases not matched to a gene: 4. CDR3 protein: CASSLDLAGVSTDTQYF. CDR3 coding DNA: TGTGCCAGCAGCTTAGATCTAGCGGGGGTTAGCACAGATACGCAGTATTTT.

This clonotype has only a few counts. The rearrangement uses TRBV9 and TRBJ2-7, with 9 positions matching TRBD2. Trimming took 0 bases from V and 4 from J; bases not matched to a gene: 5. CDR3 size: 15 residues. Germline lookup yields CDR1 SGDLS and CDR2 YYNGEE. As DNA, the CDR3 is TGTGCCAGCAGCGTAGCGGCTAGCGGGACTTACGAGCAGTACTTC. It translates to CASSVAASGTYEQYF.

This clonotype was found a few times. The chain carries TRBV20-1 and TRBJ2-3, with a weak D call TRBD2 (6 bases). This CDR3 region has 14 residues. Germline V gene lookup returns CDR1 DFQATT and CDR2 SNEGSKA (reference sequence). V lost 5 bases and J 7 bases, leaving 19 bases between the germline ends. The CDR3 loop is CSAYRTNPYNTQYF. Here the CDR3 DNA reads TGCAGTGCTTACCGGACTAACCCGTACAATACGCAGTATTTT.

The sample holds a few counts of this clonotype. CDR3 region: CASSSLGWDNSPLHF. The CDR3 region has the DNA TGTGCCAGCAGTTCCCTGGGGTGGGATAATTCACCCCTCCACTTT. This chain links TRBV6-5 with TRBJ1-6; D gene unclear. Looked up from germline, CDR1 is MNHEY and CDR2 is SVGAGI. The CDR3 is made up of 15 amino acids. The V end lost 4 bases, the J end lost 5 bases, and 12 bases lay between the germline ends.

This chain links TRBV12-3 or TRBV12-4 with TRBJ2-1; 7 bases align to TRBD2. J lost 4 bases, V lost 1 base, and 4 bases had no gene match. CDR3 length: 15 amino acids. CDR3 nucleotide sequence: TGTGCCAGCAGTTTAGGGCTAGCGGTTTACAATGAGCAGTTCTTC. This sequence encodes CASSLGLAVYNEQFF.